This is a list of T cell receptor beta chains from one sample in a study of OX40 agonist ivuxolimab in advanced cancers. Repertoires were generated with immunoSEQ multiplex PCR, while TCRdb's copy carries only in-frame clones and drops some. The sample comprises around 80,000 clones, around 86% of which are singletons, and over 0.75% rests with the top ten. Sequenced here: CD4+ or CD8+ T cells sorted from blood, sampled in a trial of the OX40 agonist ivuxolimab. These receptors came from an adult with an advanced solid tumor such as melanoma, head and neck, liver or kidney cancer. CDR3s include the opening cysteine and the closing phenylalanine or tryptophan. Each record gives: D gene, J gene, V gene, clone size, CDR3 protein, CDR3 DNA. The D gene is left open where the match is weak. Only some rows state a clone size, as once, few, many or a class for expanded clones.

D: TRBD1; J: TRBJ2-5; V: TRBV11-3; size: NA; CDR3: CASSRGGSNQETQYF; DNA: TGTGCCAGCAGCCGAGGGGGCTCCAACCAAGAGACCCAGTACTTC
D: NA; J: TRBJ2-2; V: TRBV13; size: NA; CDR3: CASSFLGNLGGPNTGELFF; DNA: TGTGCCAGCAGCTTTCTCGGGAACCTCGGGGGCCCGAACACCGGGGAGCTGTTTTTT
D: NA; J: TRBJ1-2; V: TRBV27; size: NA; CDR3: CASSSAGGEDYGYTF; DNA: TGTGCCAGCAGTTCTGCCGGGGGCGAAGACTATGGCTACACCTTC
D: TRBD1; J: TRBJ2-7; V: TRBV7-2; size: NA; CDR3: CASSEGTDYEQYF; DNA: TGTGCCAGCAGCGAGGGGACAGACTACGAGCAGTACTTC
D: TRBD2; J: TRBJ2-7; V: TRBV7-2; size: NA; CDR3: CASSSSGGWQYF; DNA: TGTGCCAGCAGTTCCAGCGGGGGGTGGCAGTACTTC
D: NA; J: TRBJ2-7; V: TRBV6-1; size: NA; CDR3: CASSERDWAYEQYF; DNA: TGTGCCAGCAGTGAGCGGGACTGGGCCTACGAGCAGTACTTC
D: TRBD2; J: TRBJ2-5; V: TRBV6-5; size: NA; CDR3: CASSLTSGKETQYF; DNA: TGTGCCAGCAGCTTGACTAGCGGGAAAGAGACCCAGTACTTC
D: NA; J: TRBJ1-1; V: TRBV25-1; size: NA; CDR3: CASSESATDTEAFF; DNA: TGTGCCAGCAGTGAATCCGCGACCGATACTGAAGCTTTCTTT
D: TRBD1; J: TRBJ2-5; V: TRBV10-3; size: once; CDR3: CAISETPTGLRETQYF; DNA: TGTGCCATCAGTGAGACTCCGACAGGGCTTCGGGAGACCCAGTACTTC
D: NA; J: TRBJ1-2; V: TRBV7-9; size: NA; CDR3: CASGDKQGSGGYTF; DNA: TGTGCCAGTGGCGATAAACAGGGATCAGGTGGCTACACCTTC
D: TRBD2; J: TRBJ2-1; V: TRBV18; size: NA; CDR3: CASSPNGLAGGSDEQFF; DNA: TGTGCCAGCTCACCAAACGGACTAGCGGGAGGGAGCGATGAGCAGTTCTTC
D: NA; J: TRBJ1-6; V: TRBV13; size: NA; CDR3: CASSLRPILGVSYNSPLHF; DNA: TGTGCCAGCAGCTTACGCCCGATTTTAGGTGTCTCCTATAATTCACCCCTCCACTTT
D: TRBD1; J: TRBJ1-5; V: TRBV5-1; size: NA; CDR3: CASSLGEPGGGQPQHF; DNA: TGCGCCAGCAGCTTGGGGGAGCCAGGGGGCGGTCAGCCCCAGCATTTT
D: TRBD2; J: TRBJ2-1; V: TRBV29-1; size: NA; CDR3: CSEGTSGRWAEQFF; DNA: TGCAGCGAAGGGACTAGCGGGAGATGGGCTGAGCAGTTCTTC
D: TRBD1; J: TRBJ1-2; V: TRBV19; size: NA; CDR3: CASSLWGQTNYGYTF; DNA: TGTGCCAGTAGTCTTTGGGGACAGACTAACTATGGCTACACCTTC
D: TRBD2; J: TRBJ2-3; V: TRBV19; size: NA; CDR3: CASSRTSGGGTDTQYF; DNA: TGTGCCAGTAGTAGAACTAGCGGAGGGGGCACAGATACGCAGTATTTT
D: NA; J: TRBJ1-2; V: TRBV7-6; size: NA; CDR3: CASSPDEGGGYTF; DNA: TGTGCCAGCAGCCCCGACGAGGGAGGTGGCTACACCTTC
D: TRBD1; J: TRBJ1-6; V: TRBV18; size: NA; CDR3: CASSPLGQGGPLHF; DNA: TGTGCCAGCTCACCCTTGGGACAGGGAGGGCCCCTCCACTTT
D: NA; J: TRBJ2-2; V: TRBV19; size: NA; CDR3: CASSSRQETGELFF; DNA: TGTGCCAGTAGTTCCCGACAGGAAACCGGGGAGCTGTTTTTT
D: NA; J: TRBJ1-1; V: TRBV6-1; size: once; CDR3: CASTLLTANTEAFF; DNA: TGTGCCAGCACCCTCCTGACAGCGAACACTGAAGCTTTCTTT
D: TRBD1; J: TRBJ2-7; V: TRBV6-5; size: NA; CDR3: CASSPGTGFYEQYF; DNA: TGTGCCAGCAGTCCCGGGACAGGGTTCTACGAGCAGTACTTC
D: TRBD2; J: TRBJ2-2; V: TRBV5-4; size: NA; CDR3: CASSPPGLANTGELFF; DNA: TGTGCCAGCAGCCCTCCGGGACTAGCGAACACCGGGGAGCTGTTTTTT